A single sample gave rise to the 28 T cell receptor beta chains below, sequenced in a study of shared clonotypes between healthy human individuals. The repertoire was sequenced with immunoSEQ multiplex PCR; TCRdb's copy has only in-frame clones and lacks some. The sample lists around 500,000 clones, around 75% seen once, with approximately 13% in the top ten. The material sequenced was PBMCs. Receptors were obtained from a woman aged 40 to 50 in good health. Some clones in this sample may be carry-over from other donors' samples.

V and J are TRBV4-3 and TRBJ2-3, with 8 bases that match TRBD2. The CDR3 consists of 17 residues. V shed 4 bases and J 4 bases; nucleotides not matched to a gene: 13. In germline, CDR1 is LGHNA, CDR2 YSLEER. CDR3 nucleotide sequence: TGCGCCAGCAGCCCCTCCCAGGGACTAGAGGGCCCAGATACGCAGTATTTT. Its protein product is CASSPSQGLEGPDTQYF.

The chain carries TRBV6-1 and TRBJ2-3, with D possibly being TRBD1 (6 bases). Germline assignment: CDR1 MNHNS and CDR2 SASEGT. The germline V and J ends were trimmed by 8 bases and 4 bases, with 13 bases remaining between them. CDR3 length: 13 amino acids. As DNA, the CDR3 is TGTGCCAGCTGGGGCAGGGGTGCAGATACGCAGTATTTT. Protein: CASWGRGADTQYF.

Concerning this clone itself: At one boundary the junction diverges from the germline segment, which might be a read error. The chain employs TRBV6-5 and TRBJ2-1; D perhaps matches TRBD1 (6 bases). This CDR3 has 14 amino acids. Germline V gives CDR1 MNHEY, CDR2 SVGAGI. The CDR3 sequence: CASSPQGLYSEQFF. The DNA of the CDR3 is TGTGCCAGCAGTCCACAGGGATTGTACAGTGAGCAGTTCTTC.

J is TRBJ2-5 and V is TRBV27; maybe TRBD2 (6 bases). Per the germline V gene, CDR1 is MNHEY and CDR2 is SMNVEV (reference sequence). Trimming pared 5 bases from V and 5 bases from J, leaving 15 bases between. CDR3 length equals 14 residues. The CDR3 here is CASSDGDLLETQYF. DNA of the CDR3: TGTGCCAGCAGTGACGGGGACTTGTTGGAGACCCAGTACTTC.

The chain links TRBV30 to TRBJ2-5; 8 bases line up with TRBD2. The tail of the sequence fits TRBJ2-7 better, so the J call may be wrong. The CDR3 totals 16 residues. Germline V CDR1 and CDR2: GTSNPN, SVGIG (reference sequence). CDR3 in amino acids: CAWSPFLAGGPYEQYF. DNA for the CDR3: TGTGCCTGGAGCCCATTTTTGGCGGGAGGTCCCTACGAGCAGTACTTC.

The chain joins TRBV18 to TRBJ1-1; 8 nucleotides align to TRBD1. Germline CDR1 and CDR2: KGHSH and LQKENI. The V gene end was trimmed by 3 bases and the J gene end by 5 bases; junction bases not matched to a gene: 11. The CDR3 has 16 residues. The CDR3 sequence is CASSPPAGGSGTEAFF. CDR3 coding DNA: TGTGCCAGCTCACCCCCGGCAGGGGGCTCGGGAACTGAAGCTTTCTTT.

This chain joins TRBV19 and TRBJ2-1; TRBD2 agrees at 14 bases. The J segment lost 9 bases and the V segment lost 3 bases, leaving 7 bases of the junction unmatched. There are 16 residues in the CDR3. Germline assignment: CDR1 LNHDA and CDR2 SQIVND (reference sequence). The CDR3 region is CASSITGTSGRSEQFF. The CDR3 coding sequence is TGTGCCAGTAGTATCACCGGGACTAGCGGGAGAAGTGAGCAGTTCTTC.

This clone was observed many times. The same CDR3 also results from other DNA sequences found in this sample. The chain uses TRBV5-6 and TRBJ1-2, with D uncertain. The V and J ends lost 0 bases and 0 bases respectively, with 9 bases between them. Looked up from germline, CDR1 is SGHDT and CDR2 is YYEEEE. This CDR3 is 15 amino acids long. The CDR3 bases are TGTGCCAGCAGCTTGGTCGTGGGAGCTAACTATGGCTACACCTTC. It codes for CASSLVVGANYGYTF. Filled out from reference TRBV5-6 and TRBJ1-2, the complete variable domain reads DAGVTQSPTHLIKTRGQQVTLRCSPKSGHDTVSWYQQALGQGPQFIFQYYEEEERQRGNFPDRFSGHQFPNYSSELNVNALLLGDSALYLCASSLVVGANYGYTFGSGTRLTVV.

In nucleotides, the CDR3 is TGTGCCAGCAGCTTAGATGAGGCGGGAGGGCCGGGAGGGGCCAACGTCCTGACTTTC. Translated: CASSLDEAGGPGGANVLTF. J is TRBJ2-6 and V is TRBV11-2; 9 nucleotides line up with TRBD2. V lost 0 bases to trimming and J lost 4 bases; unmatched junction nucleotides: 10. CDR1 SGHAT and CDR2 FQNNGV come from the germline V gene. This CDR3 is built from 19 residues. Full variable domain (outside the CDR3, taken from reference TRBV11-2 and TRBJ2-6): EAGVAQSPRYKIIEKRQSVAFWCNPISGHATLYWYQQILGQGPKLLIQFQNNGVVDDSQLPKDRFSAERLKGVDSTLKIQPAKLEDSAVYLCASSLDEAGGPGGANVLTFGAGSRLTVL.

CDR3 sequence: CASSLVWGRVYEQYF. The CDR3 nucleotides are TGTGCCAGCAGTTTAGTTTGGGGAAGAGTATACGAGCAGTACTTC. The chain recombines TRBV28 with TRBJ2-7; D unresolved. The length of the CDR3 is 15 residues. V lost 2 bases and J 4 bases, leaving 15 bases between the germline ends. CDR1 MDHEN and CDR2 SYDVKM come from the germline V gene.

This rearrangement joins TRBV7-4 to TRBJ2-3; 11 bases fit TRBD2. CDR3 length: 17 residues. The germline gives CDR1 SGHVT, CDR2 SQSDAQ. Losses at the gene ends were 5 bases for V and 1 base for J; bases not matched to a gene: 8. This CDR3 reads CASSLLAGGAGTDTQYF. CDR3 coding DNA: TGTGCCAGCAGCCTTTTAGCGGGAGGGGCGGGCACAGATACGCAGTATTTT.

This chain joins TRBV4-3 and TRBJ2-3; the D gene is possibly TRBD2 (6 bases). V lost 0 bases to trimming and J lost 6 bases, with 16 bases between them. Germline V gene lookup returns CDR1 LGHNA and CDR2 YSLEER. The CDR3 is made up of 16 amino acids. CDR3 sequence reads: CASSQDERLAMDTQYF. The CDR3 DNA is TGCGCCAGCAGCCAAGATGAGAGGCTAGCGATGGATACGCAGTATTTT.

V and J are TRBV5-1 and TRBJ2-1; the D is unclear. CDR1 is SGHRS, CDR2 YFSETQ, per germline. Trimming cost V 0 bases and J 6 bases, with 10 bases left between them. This CDR3 spans 14 amino acids. CDR3 loop: CASSLEGHGNEQFF. The CDR3 nucleotides are TGCGCCAGCAGCTTGGAGGGCCACGGCAATGAGCAGTTCTTC.

This clone was observed many times. The chain joins TRBV20-1 to TRBJ2-7; maybe TRBD1 (5 bases). CDR1 is DFQATT and CDR2 is SNEGSKA in the germline V gene (reference sequence). This CDR3 comprises 8 residues. V gave up 5 bases and J gave up 11 bases, with 7 bases separating them. The CDR3 sequence: CSAPREYF. The CDR3 DNA follows: TGCAGTGCTCCCAGGGAGTACTTC.

The chain carries TRBV7-2 and TRBJ2-7; D might be TRBD1 (6 bases). The CDR3 is made up of 15 amino acids. With 4 bases removed from V and 0 bases from J, the gap between germline ends came to 13 bases. Germline V gene data show CDR1 as SGHTA and CDR2 as FQGNSA. The DNA for the CDR3 is TGTGCCAGCAGCTCGACAGGCTATACCTCCTACGAGCAGTACTTC. Protein sequence: CASSSTGYTSYEQYF.

V and J are TRBV19 and TRBJ2-1; 8 bases map to TRBD1. Germline trimming cut 0 bases from V and 7 bases from J; bases unmatched to any gene: 8. This CDR3 comprises 16 residues. CDR1 is LNHDA, CDR2 SQIVND, per germline (reference sequence). CDR3 DNA sequence: TGTGCCAGTAGTATAGAGTTGAGACAGGGGTGGAATGAGCAGTTCTTC. Amino acid sequence: CASSIELRQGWNEQFF. Using reference TRBV19 and TRBJ2-1 for the parts outside the CDR3, the full variable domain is DGGITQSPKYLFRKEGQNVTLSCEQNLNHDAMYWYRQDPGQGLRLIYYSQIVNDFQKGDIAEGYSVSREKKESFPLTVTSAQKNPTAFYLCASSIELRQGWNEQFFGPGTRLTVL.

V usage is TRBV2 and J usage is TRBJ2-5; D call uncertain. V gave up 7 bases and J gave up 5 bases, with 11 bases separating them. CDR1 is SNHLY and CDR2 is FYNNEI in the germline V gene. This CDR3 comprises 12 residues. The CDR3 is CASTARWETQYF. The CDR3 region has the DNA TGTGCCAGCACCGCCCGCTGGGAGACCCAGTACTTC.

Only a few counts were recorded for this clone. The rearrangement links TRBV11-2 to TRBJ2-1; 10 positions match TRBD2. With 6 bases clipped from V and 9 bases from J, the junction kept 20 bases outside the gene matches. From germline, CDR1 is SGHAT and CDR2 FQNNGV. This CDR3 has 18 amino acids. Here the CDR3 reads CASRPGTSAGVFIGEQFF. CDR3 DNA sequence: TGTGCCAGCAGGCCCGGGACTAGCGCGGGAGTATTTATTGGTGAGCAGTTCTTC. Filled out from reference TRBV11-2 and TRBJ2-1, the complete variable domain reads EAGVAQSPRYKIIEKRQSVAFWCNPISGHATLYWYQQILGQGPKLLIQFQNNGVVDDSQLPKDRFSAERLKGVDSTLKIQPAKLEDSAVYLCASRPGTSAGVFIGEQFFGPGTRLTVL.

V and J are TRBV29-1 and TRBJ1-3, with 8 positions matching TRBD1. The CDR3 has 13 amino acids. The junction had 0 bases not matched to a gene; V was cut back by 4 bases and J by 1 base. Germline V gene lookup returns CDR1 SQVTM and CDR2 ANQGSEA. CDR3 sequence reads: CSVGTGSGNTIYF. In DNA, the CDR3 is TGCAGCGTTGGGACAGGGTCTGGAAACACCATATATTTT.

DNA for the CDR3: TGCGCCAGCAGCCAAGGCCTCCTAGCGGGAGGATCCAATGAGCAGTTCTTC. Translating it yields CASSQGLLAGGSNEQFF. The chain uses TRBV4-1 and TRBJ2-1; 11 bases map to TRBD2. Germline V gene sequence: CDR1 MGHRA, CDR2 YSYEKL. CDR3 length equals 17 residues. The ends lost 1 base at V and 6 bases at J; junction bases unmatched: 8.

The chain combines TRBV7-8 with TRBJ2-1; D not certain. Deletions cut 1 base from V and 8 bases from J, with 18 bases between. The CDR3 length is 16 residues. Germline V CDR1 and CDR2: SGHVS, FQNEAQ. CDR3 nucleotide sequence: TGTGCCAGCAGCTTAGTTTTGTCCGGATTGAGGCATGAGCAGTTCTTC. Its translation: CASSLVLSGLRHEQFF. The variable domain in full, completed from reference TRBV7-8 and TRBJ2-1, reads GAGVSQSPRYKVAKRGQDVALRCDPISGHVSLFWYQQALGQGPEFLTYFQNEAQLDKSGLPSDRFFAERPEGSVSTLKIQRTQQEDSAVYLCASSLVLSGLRHEQFFGPGTRLTVL.

The chain couples TRBV4-1 to TRBJ2-6; D may correspond to TRBD1 or TRBD2 (5 bases each). From germline, CDR1 is MGHRA and CDR2 YSYEKL. V shed 0 bases and J shed 5 bases, with 11 bases lying between them. The CDR3 spans 16 residues. CDR3 coding DNA: TGCGCCAGCAGCCAAGAACGGGGCATGTGGGCCAACGTCCTGACTTTC. This codes for CASSQERGMWANVLTF.

The table lists this clone with a count of one. The CDR3 region has the DNA TGTGCCAGCACCCCGCAGGGACCTGAAGATACGCAGTATTTT. This sequence encodes CASTPQGPEDTQYF. The chain couples TRBV11-1 to TRBJ2-3, with D possibly being TRBD1 or TRBD2 (5 bases each). The CDR3 contains 14 residues. Germline V lookup: CDR1 SGHAT, CDR2 FQDESV (reference sequence). The ends were cut back, 7 bases at V and 5 bases at J, with 16 bases in the middle.

This chain links TRBV2 with TRBJ2-7; tentatively, D is TRBD2 (6 bases). Germline V gene data show CDR1 as SNHLY and CDR2 as FYNNEI. The V end lost 6 bases, the J end lost 6 bases, and 18 bases lay between the germline ends. This CDR3 has 14 amino acids. CDR3 region: CASRRGREQSEQYF. The DNA for the CDR3 is TGTGCCAGCAGGAGGGGTCGGGAGCAATCCGAGCAGTACTTC.

The genes are TRBV29-1 and TRBJ2-7; weak D call: TRBD2 (6 bases). Germline V gene data show CDR1 as SQVTM and CDR2 as ANQGSEA. This CDR3 has 13 amino acids. V gave up 6 bases and J gave up 6 bases, with 18 bases separating them. CDR3: CSVDHLGGVEQYF. In DNA, the CDR3 is TGCAGCGTGGACCATCTCGGGGGAGTCGAGCAGTACTTC.

This chain links TRBV10-1 with TRBJ2-1, with D unclear. Germline V lookup: CDR1 WNHNN, CDR2 SYGVQD (reference sequence). The CDR3 extends over 11 amino acids. V gave up 10 bases and J gave up 3 bases, with 7 bases separating them. The CDR3 loop reads CATQYYNEQFF. The CDR3 region has the DNA TGCGCCACCCAATACTACAATGAGCAGTTCTTC.

The rearrangement links TRBV12-5 to TRBJ2-1; TRBD1 matches 7 bases. CDR1 is LGHNT, CDR2 FRNRAP, per germline. CDR3 size: 15 residues. The ends lost 5 bases at V and 2 bases at J; junction bases unmatched: 6. The CDR3 spells CASGLAGTAYNEQFF. As DNA, the CDR3 is TGTGCTAGTGGTCTCGCCGGGACAGCCTACAATGAGCAGTTCTTC.

The chain combines TRBV10-3 with TRBJ1-3, with 9 positions matching TRBD1. With V trimmed by 3 bases and J by 11 bases, 11 bases remained unmatched. The CDR3 consists of 15 residues. The V gene's germline CDR1 is ENHRY and CDR2 SYGVKD. This chain's CDR3 is CAISEGGQGIYPIYF. The CDR3 region has the DNA TGTGCCATCAGTGAAGGGGGACAGGGAATTTACCCCATATATTTT.